The clone carrying this T cell receptor beta chain was recorded many times. Its antigen is still unknown. The record originates from a study of human T cells and chemical hapten exposure. Study context: Patients, mostly women, had alopecia areata, alopecia totalis or alopecia universalis. Study results and caveats: The number of TCRs above 1 in 1000 frequency did not change after DPC sensitization.

Via MiXCR, TCRdb re-called the RACE reads, giving one row per CDR3 protein. The sample has about 82,000 distinct CDR3 sequences, 10% to 15% seen once. The trim removed 1 base at V and 3 bases at J, leaving 9 bases unmatched. CDR3 length equals 16 residues. The germline gives CDR1 SGHAT, CDR2 FQNNGV. Time point here: patch test 3, about 24 weeks after DPC sensitization. This sample's treatment: therapeutic diphenylcyclopropenone sensitization with weekly scalp DPC. The source of this sequence is a woman aged 45-65 years with alopecia areata. Some clones in this sample may be carry-over from other donors' samples. Sequenced material: whole blood, taken in connection with sensitization to the hapten diphenylcyclopropenone (DPC). The chain combines TRBV11-2 with TRBJ2-7, with 7 positions matching TRBD1. The CDR3 reads CASSLALGQVSYEQYF. CDR3 bases: TGTGCCAGCAGCTTAGCCTTAGGACAGGTCAGCTACGAGCAGTACTTC.